The 9 T cell receptor beta chains given below trace back to one sample, sequenced in a study of blood T cell repertoires in COVID-19. The method was immunoSEQ multiplex PCR; TCRdb's version includes in-frame clones alone and lacks a portion of them. The sample records roughly 200,000 clones, about 86% being singletons. Sequencing used PBMCs or T cells enriched from blood (not recorded which). These receptors were taken from a young woman who had been exposed to COVID-19.

This clone was seen only a few times. The rearrangement joins TRBV5-1 to TRBJ2-1, with D perhaps matching TRBD1 (6 bases). The CDR3 has 15 residues. Germline CDR1 SGHRS, CDR2 YFSETQ. V lost 0 bases, J lost 3 bases, and 10 bases lay in between. The CDR3 protein is CASSLGGQNYNEQFF. The CDR3 region has the DNA TGCGCCAGCAGCTTGGGAGGACAGAACTACAATGAGCAGTTCTTC. Combining the CDR3 with reference TRBV5-1 and TRBJ2-1 gives the whole variable domain KAGVTQTPRYLIKTRGQQVTLSCSPISGHRSVSWYQQTPGQGLQFLFEYFSETQRNKGNFPGRFSGRQFSNSRSEMNVSTLELGDSALYLCASSLGGQNYNEQFFGPGTRLTVL.

The V and J genes are TRBV29-1 and TRBJ2-7, with 8 positions matching TRBD1. The germline V gene encodes CDR1 SQVTM and CDR2 ANQGSEA. The V and J ends lost 3 bases and 0 bases, in that order; junction bases with no gene match: 4. The CDR3 spans 14 residues. The CDR3 sequence is CSVDGQGSSYEQYF. The CDR3 bases are TGCAGCGTTGATGGACAGGGAAGCTCCTACGAGCAGTACTTC.

In its sample, this clone was seen a few times. The J gene is TRBJ1-2, the V gene TRBV29-1; 8 positions agree with TRBD1. Germline-derived CDR1 and CDR2 are SQVTM and ANQGSEA. Germline trimming cut 0 bases from V and 4 bases from J; bases unmatched to any gene: 10. The CDR3 is 16 amino acids. The chain's CDR3 is CSVEDLPGQAGYGYTF. The CDR3 nucleotides read TGCAGCGTTGAAGATCTACCGGGACAGGCCGGCTATGGCTACACCTTC.

The chain employs TRBV29-1 and TRBJ1-1; unclear D gene. In germline, CDR1 is SQVTM, CDR2 ANQGSEA. Deletions cut 8 bases from V and 4 bases from J, with 17 bases between. The CDR3 is 13 residues long. CDR3 loop: CSPIERVGTEAFF. The CDR3 coding sequence is TGCAGCCCTATTGAGAGGGTTGGCACTGAAGCTTTCTTT. The entire variable domain, with the rest obtained from reference TRBV29-1 and TRBJ1-1, is as follows: SAVISQKPSRDICQRGTSLTIQCQVDSQVTMMFWYRQQPGQSLTLIATANQGSEATYESGFVIDKFPISRPNLTFSTLTVSNMSPEDSSIYLCSPIERVGTEAFFGQGTRLTVV.

The rearrangement links TRBV7-9 to TRBJ2-7, with TRBD1 identical over 7 bases. V lost 8 bases, J lost 1 base, and 8 bases stayed unmatched. CDR1 and CDR2 from the germline V gene are SEHNR and FQNEAQ (reference sequence). This CDR3 region has 14 residues. The CDR3 DNA reads as TGTGCCAGCGACGCTGGACAGGCGTCCTACGAGCAGTACTTC. Translating gives CASDAGQASYEQYF. Complete variable domain (other parts from reference TRBV7-9 and TRBJ2-7): DTGVSQNPRHKITKRGQNVTFRCDPISEHNRLYWYRQTLGQGPEFLTYFQNEAQLEKSRLLSDRFSAERPKGSFSTLEIQRTEQGDSAMYLCASDAGQASYEQYFGPGTRLTVT.

The V and J genes are TRBV12-3 or TRBV12-4 and TRBJ2-7; D is perhaps TRBD1 (5 bases). The ends were cut back, 3 bases at V and 2 bases at J, with 8 bases in the middle. The CDR3 spans 13 residues. CDR3 bases: TGTGCCAGCAGTTTGGGGCAAACCTACGAGCAGTACTTC. Protein: CASSLGQTYEQYF.

The chain recombines TRBV29-1 with TRBJ2-7, with 7 positions matching TRBD1. Trimming cost V 5 bases and J 2 bases; bases outside gene matches: 6. Germline assignment: CDR1 SQVTM and CDR2 ANQGSEA. The CDR3 covers 13 residues. The CDR3 bases are TGCAGCGTTACAGGGGTTTCCACCTACGAGCAGTACTTC. The encoded protein is CSVTGVSTYEQYF.

The rearrangement uses TRBV6-5 and TRBJ1-6; D is possibly TRBD1 (6 bases). Deletions cut 6 bases from V and 9 bases from J, with 15 bases between. Germline V CDR1 and CDR2: MNHEY, SVGAGI. CDR3 length equals 14 residues. The CDR3 is CASSSPGDGSPLHF. CDR3 nucleotides: TGTGCCAGCAGCTCACCAGGGGATGGTTCACCCCTCCACTTT.

In nucleotides, the CDR3 is TGCGCCAGCAGCTTGGCGGCAGCGACGGGCACCGGGGAGCTGTTTTTT. Protein product: CASSLAAATGTGELFF. The chain joins TRBV5-1 to TRBJ2-2; no clear D. The CDR3 is made up of 16 amino acids. V gave up 0 bases and J gave up 4 bases, with 13 bases separating them. Germline V CDR1 and CDR2: SGHRS, YFSETQ.